Shown below are 11 T cell receptor beta chains from a single sample sequenced in a study of early T cells in non-severe SARS-CoV-2 infection. TCRdb reprocessed the 5' RACE reads via MiXCR and lists one record per CDR3 protein. Among fewer than 85,000 distinct CDR3 sequences, approximately 15% were seen once, and the ten largest hold around 2.6%. The sequenced sample consisted of whole blood. The receptors shown here come from an adult who was a healthcare worker with PCR-confirmed SARS-CoV-2 infection or an uninfected control (not recorded which).

This clonotype was counted many times. V is TRBV27 and J is TRBJ2-5, with D maybe TRBD1 (6 bases). The CDR3 totals 15 residues. V lost 5 bases and J 3 bases, leaving 16 bases between the germline ends. Germline V gene data show CDR1 as MNHEY and CDR2 as SMNVEV (reference sequence). The CDR3 here is CASSPRTADKETQYF. CDR3 coding DNA: TGTGCCAGCAGTCCGAGGACAGCAGATAAAGAGACCCAGTACTTC.

J is TRBJ2-1 and V is TRBV19; perhaps D is TRBD1 or TRBD2 (5 bases each). The length of the CDR3 is 15 residues. Germline loops: CDR1 LNHDA, CDR2 SQIVND (reference sequence). V dropped 3 bases and J dropped 5 bases, with 14 bases sitting between them. The CDR3 DNA reads TGTGCCAGTAGTATGAGCAGGGAGCGGAACAATGAGCAGTTCTTC. Its protein is CASSMSRERNNEQFF.

The chain employs TRBV10-3 and TRBJ1-5; D is unclear. V was cut by 8 bases and J by 4 bases, with 12 bases left in between. Germline CDR1 and CDR2: ENHRY and SYGVKD. This CDR3 is 13 amino acids long. The CDR3 here is CAIGRSLNQPQHF. The CDR3 region has the DNA TGTGCCATCGGTCGCAGTCTTAATCAGCCCCAGCATTTT.

In this sample, this clonotype turned up a few times. This rearrangement joins TRBV29-1 to TRBJ2-1; D assignment may be TRBD1 or TRBD2 (5 bases each). Germline values: CDR1 SQVTM, CDR2 ANQGSEA. The V and J ends lost 6 bases and 8 bases respectively, with 23 bases between them. This CDR3 comprises 15 residues. CDR3 sequence reads: CSVRLQVGSVDEQFF. The CDR3 region has the DNA TGCAGCGTAAGACTACAGGTAGGGTCAGTGGATGAGCAGTTCTTC.

This clonotype was observed a few times. The chain carries TRBV6-1 and TRBJ2-3; D not resolved. Per germline, CDR1 MNHNS and CDR2 SASEGT. The CDR3 is made up of 14 amino acids. V shed 6 bases and J shed 2 bases, with 12 bases lying between them. CDR3: CASRVQPSTDTQYF. The CDR3 bases are TGTGCCAGCAGGGTTCAGCCTTCCACAGATACGCAGTATTTT.

The chain carries TRBV28 and TRBJ1-2, with D perhaps TRBD1 (5 bases). CDR1 is MDHEN and CDR2 is SYDVKM in the germline V gene. The CDR3 runs 14 residues. The V end lost 7 bases, the J end lost 3 bases, and 15 bases lay between the germline ends. In DNA, the CDR3 is TGTGCCAGCAACCCCCGGCAGGGCCACTATGGCTACACCTTC. Translation: CASNPRQGHYGYTF.

This clonotype was counted only a few times. The V gene is TRBV25-1, the J gene TRBJ2-1, with 10 bases matching TRBD1. V lost 5 bases, J lost 9 bases, and 4 bases stayed unmatched. Germline V lookup: CDR1 MGHDK, CDR2 SYGVNS. The CDR3 contains 13 residues. The CDR3 loop reads CASSRQGASEQFF. Written as DNA, the CDR3 is TGTGCCAGCAGTAGACAGGGGGCGAGTGAGCAGTTCTTC.

This clonotype appeared a few times. The J gene is TRBJ1-1, the V gene TRBV4-1, with D tentatively TRBD1 (6 bases). Looked up from germline, CDR1 is MGHRA and CDR2 is YSYEKL. V lost 1 base and J lost 1, with 10 bases in between. The CDR3 totals 15 residues. The CDR3 DNA reads as TGCGCCAGCAGCCAAGCTACAGGGCGGAACACTGAAGCTTTCTTT. The encoded protein is CASSQATGRNTEAFF.

This clonotype has just a few counts. V and J are TRBV11-2 and TRBJ2-1; TRBD1 is a possible D gene (5 bases). V was pared by 5 bases and J by 0 bases, with 14 bases between. CDR1 and CDR2 from the germline V gene are SGHAT and FQNNGV. This CDR3 contains 16 residues. The CDR3 DNA sequence: TGTGCCAGCAGCCCACGGACACAGAGCTCCTACAATGAGCAGTTCTTC. This sequence encodes CASSPRTQSSYNEQFF.

The chain joins TRBV7-9 to TRBJ1-1, with TRBD1 as a possible D gene (5 bases). The length of the CDR3 is 15 residues. Trimming removed 0 bases from V and 8 bases from J, with 16 bases in between. Looked up from germline, CDR1 is SEHNR and CDR2 is FQNEAQ (reference sequence). Here the CDR3 reads CASSLATPGPDEAFF. Here the CDR3 DNA reads TGTGCCAGCAGCTTAGCGACCCCAGGGCCAGACGAAGCTTTCTTT.

This clonotype was seen a handful of times. V gene TRBV12-3 or TRBV12-4 combines with J gene TRBJ1-1, with unresolved D. V lost 4 bases and J 2 bases, leaving 14 bases between the germline ends. The CDR3 sequence is 15 residues long. The CDR3 bases are TGTGCCAGCAGTTCTCTTCACGTGTTCAACACTGAAGCTTTCTTT. This translates into CASSSLHVFNTEAFF.